This T cell receptor beta chain was found in a study of T cells after yellow fever vaccination. Whole-study results and caveats: One caveat is that FACS-sorted repertoires could contain abundant clonotypes contaminating from the bulk population.

This clonotype was detected ten times or more. TCRdb reprocessed the 5' RACE reads via MiXCR and lists one record per CDR3 protein. The sample lists about 30,000 distinct CDR3 sequences, just under 6.5% occurring once. Germline CDR1 and CDR2: SGHRS and YFSETQ. The length of the CDR3 is 15 residues. V lost 0 bases and J lost 5; bases outside the gene matches: 3. The V call is TRBV5-1, the J call TRBJ2-7, with TRBD1 matching 12 bases. Source: PBMCs, either bulk or a sorted T-cell subset (CD4+, CD8+, memory, or dextramer-sorted; not recorded which), taken on the day of the yellow fever booster vaccination. This receptor was taken from a man aged 30 to 45 who received the YFV17D yellow fever vaccine. The CDR3 spells CASSLEGQGADEQYF. CDR3 nucleotides: TGCGCCAGCAGCTTGGAGGGACAGGGGGCCGACGAGCAGTACTTC.